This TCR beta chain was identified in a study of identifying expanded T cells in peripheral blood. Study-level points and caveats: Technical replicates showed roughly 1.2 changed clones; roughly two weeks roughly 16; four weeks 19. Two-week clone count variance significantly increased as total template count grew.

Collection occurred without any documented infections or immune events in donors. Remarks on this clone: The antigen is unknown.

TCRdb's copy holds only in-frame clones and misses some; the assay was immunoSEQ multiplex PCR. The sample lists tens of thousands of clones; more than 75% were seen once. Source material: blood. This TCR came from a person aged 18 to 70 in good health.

The CDR3, as DNA: TGTGCCAGCAGCCCCCGGGGTAGCGGGGGGGCCGGGAATGAGCAGTTCTTC. This gives the protein CASSPRGSGGAGNEQFF. V and J are TRBV5-4 and TRBJ2-1; 11 positions agree with TRBD2. Trimming cost V 4 bases and J 7 bases; bases outside gene matches: 13. CDR1 and CDR2 (germline): SGHNT, YYREEE (reference sequence). This CDR3 spans 17 amino acids. The variable domain in full, completed from reference TRBV5-4 and TRBJ2-1, reads ETGVTQSPTHLIKTRGQQVTLRCSSQSGHNTVSWYQQALGQGPQFIFQYYREEENGRGNFPPRFSGLQFPNYSSELNVNALELDDSALYLCASSPRGSGGAGNEQFFGPGTRLTVL.